This passage covers 10 T cell receptor beta chains from one sample sequenced in a study of CD8+CD57+ T cells in acquired aplastic anemia. Sequencing involved patients with CD8+CD57+ cell expansion previously shown by flow cytometry. Profiling that covered TCR beta VDJ and CDR3 relied on genomic DNA as its template. TCRdb reprocessed the reads via MiXCR and lists one record per CDR3 protein. The repertoire holds about 120,000 distinct CDR3 sequences, with under 60% as singletons. The sample taken for sequencing was sorted CD4+, CD8+, or CD8+CD57+ T cells (not recorded which) from PBMCs. Source of these receptors: a human donor with aplastic anemia.

V usage is TRBV12-3 or TRBV12-4 and J usage is TRBJ1-1; D gene ambiguous. The CDR3 loop spans 14 amino acids. The V and J ends lost 6 bases and 6 bases respectively, with 17 bases between them. The CDR3 spells CASRKPYPGAEAFF. CDR3 in DNA: TGTGCCAGCAGAAAGCCATACCCCGGGGCTGAAGCTTTCTTT.

Regarding this clonotype: At one of its ends the junction is not consistent with the germline gene, which may arise from a read error. The V and J genes are TRBV20-1 and TRBJ2-7; TRBD2 matches 12 bases. CDR3 size: 13 residues. Germline-derived CDR1 and CDR2 are DFQATT and SNEGSKA (reference sequence). CDR3 protein: CSAQLAGGREQCF. Here the CDR3 DNA reads TGCAGTGCTCAGCTAGCGGGAGGGCGCGAGCAGTGCTTC.

This sequence joins TRBV5-5 and TRBJ2-3, with 7 bases aligning to TRBD1. Germline CDR1 reads SGHKS; CDR2 reads YYEKEE (reference sequence). V was clipped by 0 bases and J by 3 bases; unmatched bases: 4. This CDR3 spans 15 amino acids. In nucleotides, the CDR3 is TGTGCCAGCAGCTTGGGAGGGGGCTGGACAGATACGCAGTATTTT. Translation gives CASSLGGGWTDTQYF.

In DNA, the CDR3 is TGTGCCAGCTCACCACCAACCGGGACAGGGAGTCAGCCCCAGCATTTT. This translates into CASSPPTGTGSQPQHF. The chain joins TRBV18 to TRBJ1-5, with 9 bases fitting TRBD1. There are 16 residues in the CDR3. Germline values: CDR1 KGHSH, CDR2 LQKENI. V dropped 0 bases and J dropped 6; count of bases not matched to a gene: 6.

This clonotype was seen a few times. The V gene is TRBV2, the J gene TRBJ1-4, with D perhaps matching TRBD1 (6 bases). The germline V gene has CDR1 SNHLY and CDR2 FYNNEI. The CDR3 totals 12 residues. Between the trimmed V and J ends, which lost 6 bases and 8 bases, there was a span of 10 bases. The DNA for the CDR3 is TGTGCCAGCAGAGGGACATTGGAAAAACTGTTTTTT. Protein product: CASRGTLEKLFF.

This clonotype was observed many times. The V and J genes are TRBV7-6 and TRBJ2-5; perhaps TRBD2 as D (5 bases). The germline V and J ends were trimmed by 5 bases and 4 bases, with 11 bases remaining between them. The length of the CDR3 is 13 residues. Per the germline V gene, CDR1 is SGHVS and CDR2 is FNYEAQ. CDR3 sequence (DNA): TGTGCCAGCAGCCCCGGGGTGGGAGAGACCCAGTACTTC. The encoded protein is CASSPGVGETQYF.

This clonotype has ten or more counts. This chain connects TRBV6-1 to TRBJ1-2; TRBD1 is a possible D gene (5 bases). CDR1 and CDR2 from the germline V gene are MNHNS and SASEGT. The CDR3 consists of 15 residues. V was shortened by 5 bases and J by 8 bases, with 21 bases between the two germline ends. The CDR3 here is CASSLDDVRRDGYTF. The CDR3 nucleotides are TGTGCCAGCAGTTTAGATGACGTAAGGAGGGACGGCTACACCTTC.

This clonotype was detected ten times or more. The V gene is TRBV19, the J gene TRBJ1-1; no reliable D call. The CDR3 consists of 14 residues. Germline V gives CDR1 LNHDA, CDR2 SQIVND (reference sequence). V was clipped by 0 bases and J by 4 bases, with 9 bases between them. The CDR3 DNA is TGTGCCAGTAGTATAGATCTGGAGGTCACTGAAGCTTTCTTT. Translated: CASSIDLEVTEAFF.

The chain carries TRBV24-1 and TRBJ2-3; a weak D match, TRBD1 (6 bases). Deletions cut 3 bases from V and 6 bases from J, with 9 bases between. Germline V gives CDR1 KGHDR, CDR2 SFDVKD. CDR3 length equals 13 residues. In nucleotides, the CDR3 is TGTGCCACCAGTGATCCAGGGGTGGATACGCAGTATTTT. It specifies CATSDPGVDTQYF.

The chain has TRBV24-1 and TRBJ2-2, with 7 bases matching TRBD1. The CDR3 is 14 amino acids. Per the germline V gene, CDR1 is KGHDR and CDR2 is SFDVKD. The V and J ends lost 6 bases and 2 bases, in that order; junction bases with no gene match: 2. The DNA of the CDR3 is TGTGCCACCAGTCGGGACAGAAACACCGGGGAGCTGTTTTTT. This codes for CATSRDRNTGELFF.